A selection of T cell receptor beta chains follows, all from one sample in a study of somatic mutations in cytotoxic T cells in rheumatoid arthritis. The method was immunoSEQ multiplex PCR; TCRdb's version includes in-frame clones alone and lacks a portion of them. Of approximately 33,000 clones detected, approximately 84% appear once; the ten largest clones hold roughly 3.4%. The source material was CD8+ T cells sorted from blood. The receptors stem from a man aged 35-49 years in good health. Each CDR3 is given with its conserved first and last residue. A D gene is named only where the DNA matches it firmly. Where a row states a size, it is once, few, many or the class of an expanded clone; other rows omit it.

TRBV28	TRBJ2-7	TRBD2	NA	CASSSTSGPPYEQYF	TGTGCCAGCAGTTCAACTAGCGGGCCACCCTACGAGCAGTACTTC
TRBV28	TRBJ1-1	TRBD1	NA	CASRRDRVNTEAFF	TGTGCCAGCAGGAGAGACAGGGTGAACACTGAAGCTTTCTTT
TRBV27	TRBJ2-3	NA	NA	CASSLQDLDTQYF	TGTGCCAGTAGTCTCCAGGACTTAGATACGCAGTATTTT
TRBV25-1	TRBJ2-2	TRBD1	NA	CASSDRDRGTGELFF	TGTGCCAGCAGTGATAGGGACAGGGGCACCGGGGAGCTGTTTTTT
TRBV19	TRBJ2-7	NA	few	CASSTSVTHEQYF	TGTGCCAGTAGTACGTCGGTCACTCACGAGCAGTACTTC
TRBV6-5	TRBJ1-2	TRBD1	NA	CASSFRTGGDGYTF	TGTGCCAGCAGTTTCAGGACAGGGGGAGATGGCTACACCTTC
TRBV5-4	TRBJ1-1	TRBD1	NA	CASSLPTGGESRTEAFF	TGTGCCAGCAGCTTACCCACAGGGGGCGAGAGTAGAACTGAAGCTTTCTTT
TRBV30	TRBJ2-3	TRBD1	NA	CAWTQTGWADTQYF	TGTGCCTGGACCCAGACAGGGTGGGCAGATACGCAGTATTTT
TRBV21-1	TRBJ1-3	NA	NA	CASSKRGPGNTIYF	TGTGCCAGCAGCAAACGGGGTCCTGGAAACACCATATATTTT
TRBV13	TRBJ2-7	TRBD1	once	CASSLTGGESYEQYF	TGTGCCAGCAGCCTGACAGGGGGCGAGTCCTACGAGCAGTACTTC
TRBV27	TRBJ1-2	NA	few	CASSPRRDYGYTF	TGTGCCAGCAGTCCCCGCAGGGACTATGGCTACACCTTC
TRBV14	TRBJ2-7	NA	NA	CASSRGGFSEQYF	TGTGCCAGCAGCCGGGGAGGATTCTCCGAGCAGTACTTC
TRBV25-1	TRBJ2-1	TRBD1	NA	CASSGTGTYNEQFF	TGTGCCAGCAGTGGGACAGGGACCTACAATGAGCAGTTCTTC
TRBV19	TRBJ2-2	TRBD2	NA	CASTSVNTGELFF	TGTGCCTCGACTAGCGTGAACACCGGGGAGCTGTTTTTT
TRBV13	TRBJ2-2	NA	NA	CASSFPGLRGTGELFF	TGTGCCAGCAGCTTCCCGGGACTTCGCGGGACCGGGGAGCTGTTTTTT
TRBV11-2	TRBJ2-5	NA	once	CASSPLGGETQYF	TGTGCCAGCAGCCCTCTGGGGGGAGAGACCCAGTACTTC
TRBV7-9	TRBJ2-7	TRBD1	NA	CASSSGQGYSYEQYF	TGTGCCAGCAGCTCGGGACAGGGGTACTCCTACGAGCAGTACTTC
TRBV9	TRBJ2-1	NA	NA	CASSVEGDEQFF	TGTGCCAGCAGCGTTGAGGGAGATGAGCAGTTCTTC
TRBV9	TRBJ1-4	NA	NA	CASSEEGRKNEKLFF	TGTGCCAGCAGCGAGGAGGGTAGGAAAAATGAAAAACTGTTTTTT
TRBV5-5	TRBJ1-1	NA	NA	CASSLGTDTEAFF	TGTGCCAGCAGCTTGGGGACAGACACTGAAGCTTTCTTT
TRBV2	TRBJ2-5	TRBD1	NA	CASSAPDRGPRETQYF	TGTGCCAGCAGCGCCCCTGACAGGGGGCCCCGAGAGACCCAGTACTTC
TRBV27	TRBJ2-7	TRBD1	few	CASSLSRGGTGAYEQYF	TGTGCCAGCAGTTTATCGCGAGGGGGGACAGGGGCCTACGAGCAGTACTTC
TRBV29-1	TRBJ2-2	NA	NA	CSAHQAGELFF	TGCAGCGCCCACCAGGCCGGGGAGCTGTTTTTT
TRBV4-3	TRBJ2-3	NA	NA	CASSQERGGGSADTQYF	TGCGCCAGCAGCCAAGAACGCGGAGGAGGGAGCGCAGATACGCAGTATTTT
TRBV6-1	TRBJ1-5	NA	NA	CASSEDWGSNQPQHF	TGTGCCAGCAGTGAAGACTGGGGGAGCAATCAGCCCCAGCATTTT
TRBV19	TRBJ2-3	NA	NA	CASSNFKWDTDTQYF	TGTGCCAGTAGTAATTTTAAGTGGGACACAGATACGCAGTATTTT
TRBV4-3	TRBJ1-2	TRBD1	NA	CASSQGTDRGRLYGYTF	TGCGCCAGCAGCCAAGGGACCGACAGGGGGCGTCTCTATGGCTACACCTTC
TRBV14	TRBJ2-7	NA	NA	CASSQPSYEQYF	TGTGCCAGCAGCCAACCCTCCTACGAGCAGTACTTC
TRBV30	TRBJ2-7	TRBD1	NA	CAWDRGEQYF	TGTGCCTGGGACAGGGGAGAGCAGTACTTC
TRBV4-1	TRBJ1-2	NA	few	CASSPVGTEGYTF	TGCGCCAGCAGCCCTGTAGGCACGGAAGGCTACACCTTC
TRBV29-1	TRBJ2-3	TRBD1	NA	CSVSGTDRSTDTQYF	TGCAGCGTTTCGGGGACAGACCGATCCACAGATACGCAGTATTTT
TRBV27	TRBJ2-7	TRBD2	NA	CASSLAGGGNREQYF	TGTGCCAGCAGCTTAGCGGGAGGGGGAAATCGCGAGCAGTACTTC
TRBV9	TRBJ1-1	TRBD1	NA	CASSAEGATEAFF	TGTGCCAGCAGCGCCGAGGGGGCGACTGAAGCTTTCTTT
TRBV10-2	TRBJ2-7	NA	NA	CASSESRWDSNEQYF	TGCGCCAGCAGTGAGTCGAGGTGGGACTCGAACGAGCAGTACTTC
TRBV27	TRBJ1-2	TRBD1	NA	CASSLYGQGGYGYTF	TGTGCCAGCAGTCTATATGGACAGGGAGGCTATGGCTACACCTTC
TRBV11-3	TRBJ2-2	NA	NA	CASSLDGSANTGELFF	TGTGCCAGCAGCTTAGATGGCAGTGCGAACACCGGGGAGCTGTTTTTT
TRBV30	TRBJ2-7	NA	few	CACYLGEQYF	TGTGCCTGTTACCTCGGGGAGCAGTACTTC
TRBV4-2	TRBJ1-5	TRBD1	NA	CASSQEGQVSGQPQHF	TGTGCCAGCAGCCAAGAGGGACAGGTATCGGGTCAGCCCCAGCATTTT
TRBV30	TRBJ2-7	NA	NA	CAWSVLGDYEQYF	TGTGCCTGGAGTGTACTTGGGGACTACGAGCAGTACTTC
TRBV4-1	TRBJ2-3	NA	NA	CASSQDPAAPDTQYF	TGCGCCAGCAGCCAAGATCCGGCAGCTCCAGATACGCAGTATTTT
TRBV28	TRBJ2-1	TRBD1	NA	CASSQGDNEQFF	TGTGCCAGCAGTCAGGGGGACAATGAGCAGTTCTTC
TRBV7-9	TRBJ1-2	NA	NA	CASSLDSYGYTF	TGTGCCAGCAGCTTAGACAGCTATGGCTACACCTTC
TRBV28	TRBJ2-3	NA	NA	CASSLRMPLGDTQYF	TGTGCCAGCAGTCTACGAATGCCCCTTGGCGATACGCAGTATTTT
TRBV5-5	TRBJ1-4	NA	NA	CASTGGQTLEEKLFF	TGTGCCAGCACCGGGGGCCAGACATTGGAGGAAAAACTGTTTTTT
TRBV15	TRBJ2-2	NA	NA	CATSRGGVRPGELFF	TGTGCCACCAGCAGAGGGGGGGTTCGGCCCGGGGAGCTGTTTTTT
TRBV11-3	TRBJ2-1	NA	NA	CASSLGGSDLYNEQFF	TGTGCCAGCAGCTTAGGGGGGTCGGATCTATACAATGAGCAGTTCTTC
TRBV27	TRBJ1-4	TRBD1	NA	CASSVDRGHVAEKLFF	TGTGCCAGCAGCGTAGACAGGGGGCATGTGGCTGAAAAACTGTTTTTT
TRBV29-1	TRBJ2-7	TRBD1	NA	CSVEAGTGYEQYF	TGCAGCGTTGAAGCCGGGACAGGGTACGAGCAGTACTTC